This is a list of T cell receptor beta chains from one sample in a study of Ad26.COV2.S vaccination and SARS-CoV-2 variants. Profiling relied on immunoSEQ multiplex PCR, and the TCRdb table lists in-frame clones only, not all of them. The table lists roughly 320,000 clones, more than 75% of them singletons. Sequencing was performed on peripheral blood, taken in a trial of Ad26.COV2.S vaccine versus placebo. The receptor set was obtained from a person aged 18 to 65 who received the Ad26.COV2.S COVID-19 vaccine or a placebo. The conserved cysteine and the conserved F or W are not part of the CDR3 here. D genes are given only for firm matches. Clone sizes are given selectively: once, few, many, or a class where the clone is expanded.

CDR3 protein: ASSTSGTGGYGELF
CDR3 length: 14
clone size: .
D gene: TRBD1
V gene: TRBV9

CDR3 protein: ASSLGTGAYEQY
CDR3 length: 12
clone size: .
D gene: TRBD1
V gene: TRBV5-1

CDR3 protein: ASNQAPGDGLRY
CDR3 length: 12
clone size: .
D gene: .
V gene: TRBV19

CDR3 protein: AISGVGRGALDTQY
CDR3 length: 14
clone size: .
D gene: TRBD2
V gene: TRBV10-3

CDR3 protein: ASGLVIGQGANQPQH
CDR3 length: 15
clone size: .
D gene: TRBD1
V gene: TRBV12-5

CDR3 protein: ASSPGTGSGYT
CDR3 length: 11
clone size: .
D gene: TRBD1
V gene: TRBV3-1/TRBV3-2

CDR3 protein: ASSYSAESNQPQH
CDR3 length: 13
clone size: .
D gene: .
V gene: TRBV6-5

CDR3 protein: ASSPPYNEQF
CDR3 length: 10
clone size: .
D gene: .
V gene: TRBV19

CDR3 protein: ASSWTSGGAQETQY
CDR3 length: 14
clone size: .
D gene: TRBD2
V gene: TRBV7-6

CDR3 protein: ASSLVNGQPNQPQH
CDR3 length: 14
clone size: .
D gene: .
V gene: TRBV7-8

CDR3 protein: ASSPLDRAYQETQY
CDR3 length: 14
clone size: .
D gene: TRBD1
V gene: TRBV18

CDR3 protein: ASSPVDGSSGNTIY
CDR3 length: 14
clone size: many
D gene: .
V gene: TRBV18

CDR3 protein: ASSVDLVLAGGPGTDTQY
CDR3 length: 18
clone size: .
D gene: TRBD2
V gene: TRBV9

CDR3 protein: ASGPYTGSPLH
CDR3 length: 11
clone size: .
D gene: .
V gene: TRBV12-5

CDR3 protein: ASRTQGDGNQPQH
CDR3 length: 13
clone size: .
D gene: TRBD1
V gene: TRBV19

CDR3 protein: ASSPEAGEETQY
CDR3 length: 12
clone size: .
D gene: .
V gene: TRBV7-3

CDR3 protein: ASSLSNSGGYNEQF
CDR3 length: 14
clone size: .
D gene: TRBD2
V gene: TRBV4-1

CDR3 protein: ASSLVTGQETQY
CDR3 length: 12
clone size: .
D gene: .
V gene: TRBV7-9

CDR3 protein: AISGYRGTTDTQY
CDR3 length: 13
clone size: .
D gene: TRBD1
V gene: TRBV10-3

CDR3 protein: ASSQDPFPTNEKLF
CDR3 length: 14
clone size: .
D gene: .
V gene: TRBV4-1

CDR3 protein: ASSIDRAGYNEQF
CDR3 length: 13
clone size: .
D gene: TRBD1
V gene: TRBV6-4

CDR3 protein: ASSLIELGELF
CDR3 length: 11
clone size: .
D gene: .
V gene: TRBV7-9

CDR3 protein: ASSSLDFLTIGYT
CDR3 length: 13
clone size: .
D gene: .
V gene: TRBV7-9

CDR3 protein: SVTGDRGLEQY
CDR3 length: 11
clone size: .
D gene: TRBD1
V gene: TRBV29-1

CDR3 protein: ASSLGQGRGYGYT
CDR3 length: 13
clone size: .
D gene: .
V gene: TRBV7-9

CDR3 protein: ASTGGQILGPGELF
CDR3 length: 14
clone size: .
D gene: .
V gene: TRBV13

CDR3 protein: AISDGRVVGYT
CDR3 length: 11
clone size: .
D gene: .
V gene: TRBV10-3

CDR3 protein: ASRYRDRGFDEQF
CDR3 length: 13
clone size: .
D gene: TRBD1
V gene: TRBV6-5

CDR3 protein: ASSPLAGGHSGELF
CDR3 length: 14
clone size: .
D gene: TRBD2
V gene: TRBV7-2

CDR3 protein: ASSYNRRVGYTEAF
CDR3 length: 14
clone size: once
D gene: .
V gene: TRBV6-5

CDR3 protein: ASSLARRKTGGANEKLF
CDR3 length: 17
clone size: .
D gene: TRBD1
V gene: TRBV11-3

CDR3 protein: ASSQVPNYGYT
CDR3 length: 11
clone size: .
D gene: .
V gene: TRBV3-1/TRBV3-2

CDR3 protein: ASSVGVLGGGLDTQY
CDR3 length: 15
clone size: .
D gene: .
V gene: TRBV9

CDR3 protein: ASSPPGQAYGYT
CDR3 length: 12
clone size: .
D gene: .
V gene: TRBV7-9

CDR3 protein: ASSYQDYKNIQY
CDR3 length: 12
clone size: .
D gene: .
V gene: TRBV6-2/TRBV6-3

CDR3 protein: ASSSGQSPAYNEQF
CDR3 length: 14
clone size: .
D gene: .
V gene: TRBV18

CDR3 protein: ASSQAHGQTGELF
CDR3 length: 13
clone size: .
D gene: .
V gene: TRBV4-2

CDR3 protein: ASSLEGYPGNTIY
CDR3 length: 13
clone size: .
D gene: .
V gene: TRBV11-2

CDR3 protein: ASSPTVLEQF
CDR3 length: 10
clone size: once
D gene: .
V gene: TRBV18

CDR3 protein: ASSQGWNSPLH
CDR3 length: 11
clone size: .
D gene: .
V gene: TRBV6-5

CDR3 protein: ASRERGGSGDTQY
CDR3 length: 13
clone size: .
D gene: TRBD2
V gene: TRBV5-1

CDR3 protein: ASSYRESGANVLT
CDR3 length: 13
clone size: .
D gene: .
V gene: TRBV27